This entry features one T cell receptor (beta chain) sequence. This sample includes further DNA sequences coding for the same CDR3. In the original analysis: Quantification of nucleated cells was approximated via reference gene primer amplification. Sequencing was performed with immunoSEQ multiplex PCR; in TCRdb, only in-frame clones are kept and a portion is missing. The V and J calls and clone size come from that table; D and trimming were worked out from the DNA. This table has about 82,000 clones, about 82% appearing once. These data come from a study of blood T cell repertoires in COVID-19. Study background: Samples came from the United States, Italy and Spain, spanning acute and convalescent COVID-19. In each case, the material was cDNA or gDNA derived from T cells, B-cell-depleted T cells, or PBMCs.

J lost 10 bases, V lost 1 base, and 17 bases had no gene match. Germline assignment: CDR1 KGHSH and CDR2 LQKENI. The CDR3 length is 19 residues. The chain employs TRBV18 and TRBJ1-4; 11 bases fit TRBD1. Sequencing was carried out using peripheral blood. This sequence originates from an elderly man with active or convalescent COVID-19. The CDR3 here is CASSPLRDRGRSLSGKLFF. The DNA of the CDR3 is TGTGCCAGCTCACCACTCCGGGACAGGGGGAGATCATTATCTGGAAAACTGTTTTTT.